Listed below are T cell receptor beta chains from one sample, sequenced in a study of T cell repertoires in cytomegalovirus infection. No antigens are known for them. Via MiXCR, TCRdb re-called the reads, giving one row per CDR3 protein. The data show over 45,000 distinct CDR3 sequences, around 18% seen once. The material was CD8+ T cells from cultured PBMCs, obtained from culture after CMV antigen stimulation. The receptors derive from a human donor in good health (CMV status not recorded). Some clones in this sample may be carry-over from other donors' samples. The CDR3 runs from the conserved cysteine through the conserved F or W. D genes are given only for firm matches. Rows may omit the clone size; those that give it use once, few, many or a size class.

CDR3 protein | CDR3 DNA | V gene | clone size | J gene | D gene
CASSLSGEKNIQYF | TGTGCCAGCAGCTTATCAGGGGAAAAAAACATTCAGTACTTC | TRBV7-2 | many | TRBJ2-4 | -
CASSLRKRGGEQYF | TGTGCCAGCAGTTTAAGGAAGCGGGGAGGTGAGCAGTACTTC | TRBV27 | - | TRBJ2-7 | TRBD2
CASSEVGANTEAFF | TGTGCCAGCAGTGAGGTAGGAGCGAACACTGAAGCTTTCTTT | TRBV2 | - | TRBJ1-1 | -
CASSFSVREGYEQYF | TGTGCCAGCAGTTTCTCCGTCAGGGAGGGCTACGAGCAGTACTTC | TRBV12-3/TRBV12-4 | - | TRBJ2-7 | TRBD2
CASSLSDYSYNEQFF | TGTGCCAGCAGCTTGTCGGATTACTCCTACAATGAGCAGTTCTTC | TRBV5-4 | few | TRBJ2-1 | -
CASRRQGRETEAFF | TGTGCCAGCAGACGACAGGGGAGGGAAACTGAAGCTTTCTTT | TRBV12-3/TRBV12-4 | many | TRBJ1-1 | TRBD1
CASSSTGVFGYTF | TGTGCCAGCAGCTCCACAGGGGTTTTTGGCTACACCTTC | TRBV12-3/TRBV12-4 | many | TRBJ1-2 | TRBD1
CASSFTAGDSDTQYF | TGCGCCAGCAGCTTCACGGCGGGGGACTCAGATACGCAGTATTTT | TRBV5-1 | - | TRBJ2-3 | TRBD2
CASHPAGQETQYF | TGTGCCAGCCACCCAGCCGGACAAGAGACCCAGTACTTC | TRBV7-2 | - | TRBJ2-5 | -
CASRPLGDGSGELFF | TGCGCCAGCAGACCCTTGGGGGACGGCAGCGGGGAGCTGTTTTTT | TRBV5-1 | - | TRBJ2-2 | -
CASSPTVPEAFF | TGTGCCAGCAGCCCGACGGTGCCCGAAGCTTTCTTT | TRBV12-3/TRBV12-4 | many | TRBJ1-1 | -
CAWAPGANTEAFF | TGTGCCTGGGCCCCCGGGGCGAACACTGAAGCTTTCTTT | TRBV30 | few | TRBJ1-1 | -
CASSSSGAGELFF | TGTGCCAGCAGCTCATCCGGGGCCGGGGAGCTGTTTTTT | TRBV7-9 | few | TRBJ2-2 | -
CASGDGTEAFF | TGTGCCAGCGGAGACGGAACTGAAGCTTTCTTT | TRBV2 | - | TRBJ1-1 | -
CASSPSPGSYEQYF | TGTGCCAGCAGTCCCTCCCCCGGGAGCTACGAGCAGTACTTC | TRBV12-3/TRBV12-4 | few | TRBJ2-7 | -
CASSSSGGGTDTQYF | TGTGCCAGCAGCTCTAGCGGGGGGGGGACAGATACGCAGTATTTT | TRBV5-4 | - | TRBJ2-3 | TRBD2
CASSPRTVKGEAFF | TGTGCCAGCAGCCCCAGGACGGTTAAGGGTGAAGCTTTCTTT | TRBV7-9 | many | TRBJ1-1 | -
CASSLNLAGGTDTQYF | TGTGCCAGCAGTTTAAATCTAGCGGGAGGGACAGATACGCAGTATTTT | TRBV27 | few | TRBJ2-3 | TRBD2
CASSLARSGSSYNEQFF | TGTGCCAGCAGCTTAGCGCGCAGCGGAAGCTCCTACAATGAGCAGTTCTTC | TRBV7-9 | many | TRBJ2-1 | -
CASSILDYRTGGFGSYNEQFF | TGTGCCAGTAGTATACTTGACTACCGGACAGGGGGCTTTGGTTCCTACAATGAGCAGTTCTTC | TRBV19 | few | TRBJ2-1 | TRBD1
CASSGRQGSSYNEQFF | TGTGCCAGCAGCGGACGACAGGGATCTTCCTACAATGAGCAGTTCTTC | TRBV7-9 | once | TRBJ2-1 | TRBD1
CASSSTLSDRVHGYTF | TGTGCCAGCAGCTCCACTCTATCGGACAGGGTGCATGGCTACACCTTC | TRBV7-9 | many | TRBJ1-2 | TRBD1
CARSLEQGAYNEQFF | TGTGCCAGAAGCTTGGAGCAGGGGGCGTACAATGAGCAGTTCTTC | TRBV5-3 | - | TRBJ2-1 | TRBD1
CASSLGRDYPYSYNEQFF | TGTGCCAGCAGCTTAGGACGGGACTACCCCTACTCCTACAATGAGCAGTTCTTC | TRBV13 | - | TRBJ2-1 | TRBD2
CASSFSGQGLNTQYF | TGTGCCAGCAGCTTTTCCGGACAGGGGTTAAATACGCAGTATTTT | TRBV5-8 | many | TRBJ2-3 | TRBD1
CAWSVGQGRAEAFF | TGTGCCTGGAGTGTAGGGCAGGGGCGGGCTGAAGCTTTCTTT | TRBV30 | few | TRBJ1-1 | -
CASSGSVKETGELFF | TGTGCCAGCAGCGGGAGCGTAAAAGAGACCGGGGAGCTGTTTTTT | TRBV6-5 | few | TRBJ2-2 | -
CASSPGRRGAGNTIYF | TGTGCCAGCAGCCCAGGGCGAAGGGGCGCTGGAAACACCATATATTTT | TRBV7-2 | many | TRBJ1-3 | -
CASSLGLAGTITDTQYF | TGTGCCAGCAGCTTAGGGCTAGCGGGGACTATTACAGATACGCAGTATTTT | TRBV7-6 | few | TRBJ2-3 | TRBD2
CASSAPRRGTGELFF | TGTGCCAGCAGCGCGCCCCGACGGGGCACCGGGGAGCTGTTTTTT | TRBV3-1 | - | TRBJ2-2 | -
CASAEGAGNTEAFF | TGTGCCAGCGCAGAGGGGGCGGGGAACACTGAAGCTTTCTTT | TRBV27 | few | TRBJ1-1 | TRBD1
CASSQGASGIYEQYF | TGCGCCAGCAGCCAAGGGGCTAGCGGGATTTACGAGCAGTACTTC | TRBV4-1 | many | TRBJ2-7 | TRBD2
CASSYSRGQNYEQYF | TGTGCCAGCAGTTACAGCAGAGGACAGAACTACGAGCAGTACTTC | TRBV12-3/TRBV12-4 | many | TRBJ2-7 | -
CASSYYTGYEQYF | TGTGCCAGCAGTTACTACACTGGCTACGAGCAGTACTTC | TRBV6-2/TRBV6-3 | - | TRBJ2-7 | -
CASSIGQLNEQFF | TGTGCCAGTAGTATCGGGCAGCTCAATGAGCAGTTCTTC | TRBV19 | - | TRBJ2-1 | -
CASSLAGGESPLHF | TGTGCCAGCAGTTTGGCGGGGGGGGAGTCACCCCTCCACTTT | TRBV28 | - | TRBJ1-6 | -
CASSMGQLVFYGYTF | TGTGCCAGCAGCATGGGACAGCTAGTCTTCTATGGCTACACCTTC | TRBV11-2 | - | TRBJ1-2 | TRBD1
CASSGLAGGPTGELFF | TGTGCCAGCAGCGGATTAGCGGGGGGCCCCACCGGGGAGCTGTTTTTT | TRBV9 | - | TRBJ2-2 | TRBD2
CASSPAGTEAFF | TGTGCCAGCAGCCCCGCTGGCACTGAAGCTTTCTTT | TRBV7-9 | few | TRBJ1-1 | -
CASIPREGPGNTIYF | TGTGCCAGCATCCCCCGAGAGGGGCCCGGAAACACCATATATTTT | TRBV6-5 | many | TRBJ1-3 | -
CASSAAVPNTEAFF | TGTGCCAGCAGCGCCGCAGTGCCGAACACTGAAGCTTTCTTT | TRBV11-2 | - | TRBJ1-1 | -
CASCWTGEETQYF | TGTGCCAGCTGCTGGACAGGGGAGGAGACCCAGTACTTC | TRBV7-9 | - | TRBJ2-5 | TRBD1
CASSHPGRGSETQYF | TGTGCCAGCAGTCATCCGGGGCGGGGTAGTGAGACCCAGTACTTC | TRBV6-2/TRBV6-3 | many | TRBJ2-5 | -
CASRDDRGPDTQYF | TGTGCCAGCAGAGATGACAGGGGCCCAGATACGCAGTATTTT | TRBV6-1 | few | TRBJ2-3 | TRBD1
CASKYGANTDTQYF | TGTGCCAGCAAGTACGGGGCGAACACAGATACGCAGTATTTT | TRBV11-2 | many | TRBJ2-3 | -
CASSGLTSGSYEQYF | TGTGCCAGCAGCGGATTGACTAGCGGATCCTACGAGCAGTACTTC | TRBV7-4 | - | TRBJ2-7 | TRBD2
CASSSLTSGSFF | TGTGCCAGCAGTTCCTTGACTAGCGGAAGTTTCTTC | TRBV27 | few | TRBJ2-1 | TRBD2
CASSQDGGLAGVGGELFF | TGCGCCAGCAGCCAAGATGGGGGGCTAGCGGGAGTTGGCGGGGAGCTGTTTTTT | TRBV4-3 | few | TRBJ2-2 | TRBD2
CSVEGGLSTEAFF | TGCAGCGTTGAAGGGGGCCTTAGCACTGAAGCTTTCTTT | TRBV29-1 | - | TRBJ1-1 | -
CASSRTAGEGADTQYF | TGTGCCAGCAGCCGAACCGCGGGGGAGGGAGCGGATACGCAGTATTTT | TRBV6-4 | many | TRBJ2-3 | TRBD2
CASGTSGLTDTQYF | TGTGCCAGCGGGACTAGCGGTCTCACAGATACGCAGTATTTT | TRBV19 | - | TRBJ2-3 | TRBD2
CASSLQGSGNTIYF | TGTGCCAGCAGCCTCCAGGGGTCTGGAAACACCATATATTTT | TRBV7-9 | many | TRBJ1-3 | -
CASSSRGVLAGDGVTDTQYF | TGTGCCAGCAGCTCCCGGGGAGTACTAGCGGGAGATGGGGTCACAGATACGCAGTATTTT | TRBV7-2 | many | TRBJ2-3 | TRBD2
CAWSGQSKNIQYF | TGTGCCTGGAGTGGACAGTCTAAAAACATTCAGTACTTC | TRBV30 | - | TRBJ2-4 | -
CASSPRQGWNQPQHF | TGTGCCAGCAGCCCAAGACAGGGTTGGAATCAGCCCCAGCATTTT | TRBV6-2/TRBV6-3 | - | TRBJ1-5 | TRBD1
CASSLLGPNYEQYF | TGTGCCAGCAGTTTATTGGGGCCGAACTACGAGCAGTACTTC | TRBV27 | many | TRBJ2-7 | -
CASSLRGDPETQYF | TGTGCCAGCAGTTTAAGAGGGGACCCAGAGACCCAGTACTTC | TRBV27 | - | TRBJ2-5 | -
CASTRTGTANEQFF | TGTGCCAGCACCAGGACAGGGACGGCGAATGAGCAGTTCTTC | TRBV7-2 | - | TRBJ2-1 | TRBD1
CASGDRDQPQHF | TGTGCCAGTGGGGACAGAGATCAGCCCCAGCATTTT | TRBV19 | - | TRBJ1-5 | TRBD1
CASSRGGDEQFF | TGTGCCAGCAGCCGAGGGGGGGATGAGCAGTTCTTC | TRBV5-6 | - | TRBJ2-1 | -